The clone carrying this TCR beta chain has ten or more counts. CDR1 is SGHRS and CDR2 is YFSETQ in the germline V gene. The CDR3 extends over 15 amino acids. V shed 0 bases and J shed 6 bases, with 16 bases lying between them. CD4+ T cell IFNgamma after overnight CMV lysate exposure gave donor CMV status. Cells stained for CD3, CD4, CD8, CD45RA and CD27 were sorted into four subsets. The sample is drawn from a study of naive and memory T cell subsets. Two oligonucleotides, mixed equimolar, formed the beta constant-region primer covering TRBC1 and TRBC2. Ligation attached a single-stranded oligonucleotide with a 12-nucleotide UMI and the SP2 primer to the cDNA 3' end. One entry per CDR3 protein results from TCRdb running MiXCR on the UMI-ligation and nested PCR reads. Here the sample spans roughly 98,000 distinct CDR3 sequences, 7% to 8% being singletons.

The sample taken for sequencing was central memory CD4+ T cells from blood. This clonotype originated in a human donor in good health. V is TRBV5-1 and J is TRBJ2-7; D might be TRBD2 (5 bases). The CDR3 region has the DNA TGCGCCAGCAGCTTGGGTCCGGGATCGCCTTCCGAGCAGTACTTC. Translation: CASSLGPGSPSEQYF.